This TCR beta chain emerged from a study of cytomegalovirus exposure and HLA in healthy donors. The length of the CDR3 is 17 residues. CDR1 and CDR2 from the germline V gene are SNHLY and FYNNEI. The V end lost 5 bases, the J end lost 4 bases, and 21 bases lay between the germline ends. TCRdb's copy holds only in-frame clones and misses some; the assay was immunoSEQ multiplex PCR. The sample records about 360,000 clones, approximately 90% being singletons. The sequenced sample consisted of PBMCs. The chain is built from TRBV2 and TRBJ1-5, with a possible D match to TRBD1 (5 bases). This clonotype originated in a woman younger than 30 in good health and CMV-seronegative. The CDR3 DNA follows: TGTGCCAGCAGTTCGGGAGGACAAGCGCTGTTTAATCAGCCCCAGCATTTT. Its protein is CASSSGGQALFNQPQHF.